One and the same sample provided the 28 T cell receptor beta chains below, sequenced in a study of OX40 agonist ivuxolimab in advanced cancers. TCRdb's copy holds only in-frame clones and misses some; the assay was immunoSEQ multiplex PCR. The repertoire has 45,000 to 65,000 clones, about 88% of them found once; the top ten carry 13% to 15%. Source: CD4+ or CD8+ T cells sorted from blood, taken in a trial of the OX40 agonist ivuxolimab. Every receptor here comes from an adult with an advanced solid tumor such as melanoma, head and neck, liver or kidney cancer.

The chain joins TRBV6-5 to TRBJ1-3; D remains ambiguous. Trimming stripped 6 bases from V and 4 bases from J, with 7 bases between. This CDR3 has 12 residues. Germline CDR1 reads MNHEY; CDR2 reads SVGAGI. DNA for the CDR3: TGTGCCAGCAGCAATCCCGGAAACACCATATATTTT. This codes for CASSNPGNTIYF.

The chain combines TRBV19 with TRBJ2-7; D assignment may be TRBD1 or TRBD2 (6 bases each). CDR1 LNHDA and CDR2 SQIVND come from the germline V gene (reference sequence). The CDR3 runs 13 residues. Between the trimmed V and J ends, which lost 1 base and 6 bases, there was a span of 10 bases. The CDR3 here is CASSIVQGGEQYF. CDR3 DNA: TGTGCCAGTAGTATAGTACAGGGAGGCGAGCAGTACTTC.

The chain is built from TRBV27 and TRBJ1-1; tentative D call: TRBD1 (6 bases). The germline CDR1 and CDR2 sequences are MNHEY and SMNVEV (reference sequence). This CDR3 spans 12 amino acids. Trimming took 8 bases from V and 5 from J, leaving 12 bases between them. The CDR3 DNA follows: TGTGCCAGCTACAGGGTGGCGACTGAAGCTTTCTTT. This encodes CASYRVATEAFF.

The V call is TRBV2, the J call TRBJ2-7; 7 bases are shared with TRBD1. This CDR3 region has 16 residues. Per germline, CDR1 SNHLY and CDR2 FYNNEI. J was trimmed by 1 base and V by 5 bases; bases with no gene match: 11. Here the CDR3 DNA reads TGTGCCAGCAGTTACCCGGACAGGTCCCCATCCTACGAGCAGTACTTC. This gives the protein CASSYPDRSPSYEQYF.

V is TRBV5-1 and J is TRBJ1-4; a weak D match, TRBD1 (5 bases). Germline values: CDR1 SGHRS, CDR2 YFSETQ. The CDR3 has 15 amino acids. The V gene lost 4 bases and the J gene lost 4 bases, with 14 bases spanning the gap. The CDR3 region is CASSPLTGGNEKLFF. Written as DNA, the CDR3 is TGCGCCAGCAGCCCACTGACTGGGGGTAATGAAAAACTGTTTTTT.

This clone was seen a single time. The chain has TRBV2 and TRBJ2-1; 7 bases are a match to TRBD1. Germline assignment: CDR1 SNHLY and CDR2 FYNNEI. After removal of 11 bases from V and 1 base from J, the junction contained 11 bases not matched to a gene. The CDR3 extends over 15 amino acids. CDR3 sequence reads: CAVRGQAISYNEQFF. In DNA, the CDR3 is TGTGCCGTCCGCGGACAGGCCATTTCCTACAATGAGCAGTTCTTC.

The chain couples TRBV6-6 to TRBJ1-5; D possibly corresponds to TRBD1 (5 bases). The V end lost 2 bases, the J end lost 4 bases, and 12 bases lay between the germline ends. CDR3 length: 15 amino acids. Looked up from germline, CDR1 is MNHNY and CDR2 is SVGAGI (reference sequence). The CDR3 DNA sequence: TGTGCCAGCAGTTACCTCGGACACAGAAATCAGCCCCAGCATTTT. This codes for CASSYLGHRNQPQHF.

The CDR3 coding sequence is TGTGCCAGCAGCTTGGGACCCGGGGGGCAGTACTTC. Translated, it gives CASSLGPGGQYF. The chain joins TRBV5-8 to TRBJ2-7; a weak D match, TRBD2 (6 bases). The CDR3 totals 12 residues. Germline V gene lookup returns CDR1 SGHTS and CDR2 YDEGEE. Between the trimmed V and J ends, which lost 0 bases and 9 bases, there was a span of 10 bases.

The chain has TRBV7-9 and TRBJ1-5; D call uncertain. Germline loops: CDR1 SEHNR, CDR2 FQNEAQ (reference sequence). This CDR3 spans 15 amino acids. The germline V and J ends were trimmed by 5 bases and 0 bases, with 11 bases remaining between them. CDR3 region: CASSRDKGSNQPQHF. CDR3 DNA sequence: TGTGCCAGCAGCCGCGATAAGGGTAGCAATCAGCCCCAGCATTTT. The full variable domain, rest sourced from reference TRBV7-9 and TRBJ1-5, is DTGVSQNPRHKITKRGQNVTFRCDPISEHNRLYWYRQTLGQGPEFLTYFQNEAQLEKSRLLSDRFSAERPKGSFSTLEIQRTEQGDSAMYLCASSRDKGSNQPQHFGDGTRLSIL.

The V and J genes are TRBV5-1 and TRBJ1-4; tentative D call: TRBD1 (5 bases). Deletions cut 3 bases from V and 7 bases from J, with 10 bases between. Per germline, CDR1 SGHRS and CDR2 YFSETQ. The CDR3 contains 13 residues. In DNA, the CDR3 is TGCGCCAGCAGCTCCTCCGGGGGTGAAAAACTGTTTTTT. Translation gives CASSSSGGEKLFF.

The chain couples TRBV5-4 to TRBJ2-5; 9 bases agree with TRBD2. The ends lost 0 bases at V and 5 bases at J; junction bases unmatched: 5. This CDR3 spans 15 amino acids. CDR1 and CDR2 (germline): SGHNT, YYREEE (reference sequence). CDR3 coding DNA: TGTGCCAGCAGCTTGGCTAGCGGGGTAGGGGAGACCCAGTACTTC. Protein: CASSLASGVGETQYF.

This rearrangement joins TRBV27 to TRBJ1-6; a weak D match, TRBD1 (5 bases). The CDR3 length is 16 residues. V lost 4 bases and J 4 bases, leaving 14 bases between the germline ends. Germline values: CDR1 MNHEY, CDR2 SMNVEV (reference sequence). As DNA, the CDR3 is TGTGCCAGCAGTTCCCTCTTTGGGGGGTATAATTCACCCCTCCACTTT. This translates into CASSSLFGGYNSPLHF.

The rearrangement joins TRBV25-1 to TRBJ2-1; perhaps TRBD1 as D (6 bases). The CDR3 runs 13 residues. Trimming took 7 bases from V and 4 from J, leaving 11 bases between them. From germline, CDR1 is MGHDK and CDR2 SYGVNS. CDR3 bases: TGTGCCAGCAATTCAGGGGTTTACAATGAGCAGTTCTTC. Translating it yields CASNSGVYNEQFF.

CDR3 DNA sequence: TGTGCCAGCAGGCAACAGGGCGATGAGCAGTTCTTC. Translation gives CASRQQGDEQFF. The chain couples TRBV5-4 to TRBJ2-1, with D tentatively TRBD1 (6 bases). The CDR3 is 12 residues long. Deletions cut 5 bases from V and 8 bases from J, with 11 bases between. From germline, CDR1 is SGHNT and CDR2 YYREEE (reference sequence).

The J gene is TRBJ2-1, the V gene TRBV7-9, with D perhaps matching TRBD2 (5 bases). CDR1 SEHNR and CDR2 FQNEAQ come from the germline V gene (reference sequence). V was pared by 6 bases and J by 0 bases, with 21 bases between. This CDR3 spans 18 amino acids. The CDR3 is CASSPDLLGALSYNEQFF. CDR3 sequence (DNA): TGTGCCAGCAGTCCTGACTTGCTGGGAGCCCTCTCCTACAATGAGCAGTTCTTC.

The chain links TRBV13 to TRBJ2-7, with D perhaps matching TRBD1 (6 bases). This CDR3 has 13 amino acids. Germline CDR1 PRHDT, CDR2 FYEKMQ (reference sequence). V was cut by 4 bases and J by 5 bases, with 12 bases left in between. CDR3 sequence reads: CASSYQGSDEQYF. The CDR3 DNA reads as TGTGCCAGCAGCTACCAGGGGAGCGACGAGCAGTACTTC.

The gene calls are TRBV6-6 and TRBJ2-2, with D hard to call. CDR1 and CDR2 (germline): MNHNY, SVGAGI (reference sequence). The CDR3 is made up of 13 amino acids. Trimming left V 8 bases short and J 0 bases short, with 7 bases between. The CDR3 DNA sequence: TGTGCCAGCGTTAATGCGAACACCGGGGAGCTGTTTTTT. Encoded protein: CASVNANTGELFF.

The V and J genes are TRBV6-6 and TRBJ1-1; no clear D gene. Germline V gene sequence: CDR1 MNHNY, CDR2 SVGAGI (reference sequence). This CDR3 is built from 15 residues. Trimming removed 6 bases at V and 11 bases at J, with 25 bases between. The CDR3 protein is CASSKPERSPWNAFF. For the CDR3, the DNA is TGTGCCAGCAGCAAACCAGAACGGTCCCCCTGGAACGCTTTCTTT.

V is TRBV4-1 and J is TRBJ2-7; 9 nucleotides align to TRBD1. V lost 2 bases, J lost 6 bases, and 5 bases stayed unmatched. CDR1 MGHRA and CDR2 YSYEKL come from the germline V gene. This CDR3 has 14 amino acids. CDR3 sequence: CASSQPGTGPEQYF. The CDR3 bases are TGCGCCAGCAGCCAACCCGGGACAGGGCCCGAGCAGTACTTC.

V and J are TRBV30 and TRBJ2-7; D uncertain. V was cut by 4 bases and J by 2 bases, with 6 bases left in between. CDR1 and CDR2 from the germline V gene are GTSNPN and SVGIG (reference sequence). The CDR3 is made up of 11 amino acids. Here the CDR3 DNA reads TGTGCCTGGACCCAGGCCTACGAGCAGTACTTC. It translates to CAWTQAYEQYF. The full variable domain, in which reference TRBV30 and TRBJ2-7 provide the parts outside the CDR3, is SQTIHQWPATLVQPVGSPLSLECTVEGTSNPNLYWYRQAAGRGLQLLFYSVGIGQISSEVPQNLSASRPQDRQFILSSKKLLLSDSGFYLCAWTQAYEQYFGPGTRLTVT.

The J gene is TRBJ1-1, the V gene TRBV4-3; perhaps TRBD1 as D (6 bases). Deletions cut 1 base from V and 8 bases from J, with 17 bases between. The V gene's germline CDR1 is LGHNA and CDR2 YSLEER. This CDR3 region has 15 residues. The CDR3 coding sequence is TGCGCCAGCAGCCAAGGCCAGGGGACCCGGATGGAAGCTTTCTTT. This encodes CASSQGQGTRMEAFF.

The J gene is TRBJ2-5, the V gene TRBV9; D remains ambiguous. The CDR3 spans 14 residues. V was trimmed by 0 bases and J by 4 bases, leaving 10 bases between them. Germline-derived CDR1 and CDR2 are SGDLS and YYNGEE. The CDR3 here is CASSVEGNLETQYF. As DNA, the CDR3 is TGTGCCAGCAGCGTAGAAGGGAACCTAGAGACCCAGTACTTC.

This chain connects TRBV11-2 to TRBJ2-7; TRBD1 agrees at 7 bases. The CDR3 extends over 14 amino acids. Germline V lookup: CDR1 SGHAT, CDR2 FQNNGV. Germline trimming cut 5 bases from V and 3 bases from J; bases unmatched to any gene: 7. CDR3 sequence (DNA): TGTGCCAGCAGCCACAACAGGGGAGTCTACGAGCAGTACTTC. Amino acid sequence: CASSHNRGVYEQYF.

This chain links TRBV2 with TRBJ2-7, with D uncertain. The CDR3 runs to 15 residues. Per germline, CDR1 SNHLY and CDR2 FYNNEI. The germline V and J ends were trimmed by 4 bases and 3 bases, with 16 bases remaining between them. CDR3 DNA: TGTGCCAGCAGTGCCGTACACGGAGAAAACTACGAGCAGTACTTC. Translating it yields CASSAVHGENYEQYF. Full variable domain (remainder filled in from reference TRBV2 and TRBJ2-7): EPEVTQTPSHQVTQMGQEVILRCVPISNHLYFYWYRQILGQKVEFLVSFYNNEISEKSEIFDDQFSVERPDGSNFTLKIRSTKLEDSAMYFCASSAVHGENYEQYFGPGTRLTVT.

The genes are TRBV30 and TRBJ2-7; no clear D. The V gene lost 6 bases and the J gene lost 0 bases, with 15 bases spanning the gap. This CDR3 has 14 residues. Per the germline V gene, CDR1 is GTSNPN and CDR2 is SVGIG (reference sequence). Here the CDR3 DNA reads TGTGCCTGTTACGACGGCAACCTCTCCTACGAGCAGTACTTC. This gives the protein CACYDGNLSYEQYF.

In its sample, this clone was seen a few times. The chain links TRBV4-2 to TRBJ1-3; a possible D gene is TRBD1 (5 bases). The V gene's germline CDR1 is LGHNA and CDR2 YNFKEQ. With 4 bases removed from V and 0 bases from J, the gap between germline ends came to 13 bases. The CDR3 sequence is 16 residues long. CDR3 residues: CASSLSREISGNTIYF. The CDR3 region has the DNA TGTGCCAGCAGCCTTTCCAGGGAAATCTCTGGAAACACCATATATTTT.

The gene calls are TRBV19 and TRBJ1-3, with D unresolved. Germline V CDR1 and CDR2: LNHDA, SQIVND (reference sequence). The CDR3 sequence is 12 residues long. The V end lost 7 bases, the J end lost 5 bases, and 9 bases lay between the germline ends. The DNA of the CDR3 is TGTGCCAGTAAAACAGACCGAAACACCATATATTTT. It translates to CASKTDRNTIYF.

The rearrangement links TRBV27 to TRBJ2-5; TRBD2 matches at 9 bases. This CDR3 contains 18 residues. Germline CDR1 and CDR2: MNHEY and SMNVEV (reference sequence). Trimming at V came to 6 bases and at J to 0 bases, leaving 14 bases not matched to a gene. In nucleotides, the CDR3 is TGTGCCAGCAGAAGGGGGGCTAGCGGGGTACCCCACCAAGAGACCCAGTACTTC. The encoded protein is CASRRGASGVPHQETQYF.